Following are 19 T cell receptor beta chains from one sample sequenced in a study of OX40 agonist ivuxolimab in advanced cancers. This table comes from immunoSEQ multiplex PCR, and its TCRdb copy is limited to in-frame clones, with some not included. The repertoire holds tens of thousands of clones, with roughly 88% as singletons. The material sequenced was CD4+ or CD8+ T cells sorted from blood, taken in a trial of the OX40 agonist ivuxolimab. The receptors come from an adult with an advanced solid tumor such as melanoma, head and neck, liver or kidney cancer.

The rearrangement joins TRBV4-2 to TRBJ1-5; D is uncertain. The CDR3 totals 15 residues. Germline V gene sequence: CDR1 LGHNA, CDR2 YNFKEQ. V dropped 0 bases and J dropped 0 bases, with 6 bases sitting between them. CDR3 sequence reads: CASSQDEHSNQPQHF. The CDR3 DNA reads TGTGCCAGCAGCCAAGATGAGCATAGCAATCAGCCCCAGCATTTT.

In this sample, this clone turned up a few times. The chain is built from TRBV30 and TRBJ1-1; 11 bases map to TRBD1. The CDR3 consists of 17 residues. The ends lost 3 bases at V and 4 bases at J; junction bases unmatched: 13. Germline V CDR1 and CDR2: GTSNPN, SVGIG (reference sequence). The CDR3 region has the DNA TGTGCCTGGAGGGGAGGACAGGGGGCTTCGGGAGTCACTGAAGCTTTCTTT. Amino acids: CAWRGGQGASGVTEAFF.

The chain recombines TRBV7-8 with TRBJ1-1; D possibly corresponds to TRBD1 (5 bases). CDR1 and CDR2 from the germline V gene are SGHVS and FQNEAQ. The CDR3 covers 13 residues. With 4 bases removed from V and 1 base from J, the gap between germline ends came to 7 bases. The CDR3 nucleotides are TGTGCCAGCAGCTCCGGGGCGAACACTGAAGCTTTCTTT. It yields the protein CASSSGANTEAFF.

The chain carries TRBV19 and TRBJ2-3; perhaps TRBD2 as D (6 bases). Trimming stripped 4 bases from V and 1 base from J, with 12 bases between. The CDR3 runs to 15 residues. The germline V gene has CDR1 LNHDA and CDR2 SQIVND (reference sequence). DNA for the CDR3: TGTGCCAGTAGTACGTCCGGGACTGGCACAGATACGCAGTATTTT. Protein product: CASSTSGTGTDTQYF.

This clone showed up just once. This rearrangement joins TRBV5-1 to TRBJ1-2; 11 bases align to TRBD1. The CDR3 is 15 amino acids. From germline, CDR1 is SGHRS and CDR2 YFSETQ. V shed 0 bases and J 3 bases; nucleotides not matched to a gene: 1. Here the CDR3 reads CASSLEGQGDYGYTF. CDR3 DNA: TGCGCCAGCAGCTTGGAGGGACAGGGGGACTATGGCTACACCTTC.

This clone came up once. The J gene is TRBJ2-5, the V gene TRBV15, with D unresolved. From germline, CDR1 is LNHNV and CDR2 YYDKDF (reference sequence). CDR3 length equals 12 residues. V shed 4 bases and J shed 5 bases, with 8 bases lying between them. The CDR3 DNA reads TGTGCCACCAGCACCGGGTCGGAGACCCAGTACTTC. Its protein product is CATSTGSETQYF.

This clone was recorded once. J is TRBJ2-1 and V is TRBV27, with TRBD2 identical over 11 bases. The V and J ends lost 10 bases and 0 bases, in that order; junction bases with no gene match: 8. The CDR3 is 16 residues long. Germline CDR1 MNHEY, CDR2 SMNVEV (reference sequence). Here the CDR3 reads CATQTSGASSYNEQFF. CDR3 bases: TGTGCCACCCAGACTAGCGGGGCAAGCTCCTACAATGAGCAGTTCTTC.

This chain joins TRBV11-1 and TRBJ2-4; D remains unclear. V lost 2 bases to trimming and J lost 5 bases, with 16 bases between them. CDR3 length: 16 amino acids. Germline V CDR1 and CDR2: SGHAT, FQDESV (reference sequence). CDR3 DNA sequence: TGTGCCAGCAGCTTAATGCTCTCGAGCCGAGAAAACATTCAGTACTTC. This encodes CASSLMLSSRENIQYF. Full variable domain (remainder filled in from reference TRBV11-1 and TRBJ2-4): EAEVAQSPRYKITEKSQAVAFWCDPISGHATLYWYRQILGQGPELLVQFQDESVVDDSQLPKDRFSAERLKGVDSTLKIQPAELGDSAMYLCASSLMLSSRENIQYFGAGTRLSVL.

The rearrangement joins TRBV9 to TRBJ1-1; a possible D gene is TRBD1 (6 bases). The CDR3 has 15 amino acids. Germline CDR1 and CDR2: SGDLS and YYNGEE. V was shortened by 7 bases and J by 1 base, with 17 bases between the two germline ends. Here the CDR3 reads CASDNSGGPNTEAFF. The CDR3 DNA reads as TGTGCCAGCGATAATTCTGGGGGGCCGAACACTGAAGCTTTCTTT.

J is TRBJ2-3 and V is TRBV5-1; D may be TRBD1 or TRBD2 (5 bases each). Germline CDR1 reads SGHRS; CDR2 reads YFSETQ. There are 17 residues in the CDR3. Trimming removed 0 bases at V and 1 base at J, with 15 bases between. Here the CDR3 DNA reads TGCGCCAGCAGCTTGGGCGTTGGGGGTGGCGGCACAGATACGCAGTATTTT. It translates to CASSLGVGGGGTDTQYF.

This chain links TRBV7-8 with TRBJ1-6; TRBD1 might be the D (5 bases). The CDR3 length is 14 residues. Germline V gives CDR1 SGHVS, CDR2 FQNEAQ. The V end lost 1 base, the J end lost 7 bases, and 8 bases lay between the germline ends. The CDR3 loop reads CASSLEGENSPLHF. The CDR3 DNA follows: TGTGCCAGCAGCTTAGAAGGGGAGAATTCACCCCTCCACTTT.

This clone has only one observation. The chain recombines TRBV5-6 with TRBJ2-5; 13 bases are a match to TRBD2. V lost 3 bases to trimming and J lost 5 bases; unmatched junction nucleotides: 7. The germline V gene encodes CDR1 SGHDT and CDR2 YYEEEE. CDR3 length: 16 amino acids. In DNA form, the CDR3 reads TGTGCCAGCAGCTCGACTAGCGGGGGGAAGCTTGAGACCCAGTACTTC. This translates into CASSSTSGGKLETQYF.

The rearrangement uses TRBV7-2 and TRBJ1-1; no reliable D call. Germline V gene sequence: CDR1 SGHTA, CDR2 FQGNSA. The CDR3 contains 13 residues. The V end lost 2 bases, the J end lost 1 base, and 5 bases lay between the germline ends. In nucleotides, the CDR3 is TGTGCCAGCAGCTTACGACAGAACACTGAAGCTTTCTTT. Protein sequence: CASSLRQNTEAFF.

The rearrangement links TRBV6-1 to TRBJ2-3, with 8 bases lining up with TRBD1. Germline lookup yields CDR1 MNHNS and CDR2 SASEGT. This CDR3 spans 13 amino acids. With V trimmed by 7 bases and J by 6 bases, 6 bases remained unmatched. The chain's CDR3 is CASTGQAVDTQYF. In nucleotides, the CDR3 is TGTGCCAGCACGGGACAGGCAGTGGATACGCAGTATTTT.

The chain is built from TRBV7-2 and TRBJ2-7; 11 bases are shared with TRBD2. The CDR3 is made up of 16 amino acids. After removal of 2 bases from V and 5 bases from J, the junction contained 8 bases not matched to a gene. Per germline, CDR1 SGHTA and CDR2 FQGNSA. This CDR3 is CASSLSEVAGGHEQYF. DNA of the CDR3: TGTGCCAGCAGCTTAAGCGAGGTAGCGGGGGGGCACGAGCAGTACTTC.

The genes are TRBV4-1 and TRBJ2-1; D might be TRBD2 (6 bases). This CDR3 region has 16 residues. The V end was cut by 2 bases, the J end by 8 bases, with 19 bases between. The germline V gene has CDR1 MGHRA and CDR2 YSYEKL. The chain's CDR3 is CASSQPTRDWFYEQFF. As DNA, the CDR3 is TGCGCCAGCAGCCAACCGACCCGGGACTGGTTCTATGAGCAGTTCTTC.

This clone was recorded only once. V gene TRBV9 combines with J gene TRBJ2-5, with D tentatively TRBD2 (6 bases). Germline V gives CDR1 SGDLS, CDR2 YYNGEE. This CDR3 has 17 residues. V gave up 3 bases and J gave up 0 bases, with 18 bases separating them. CDR3 in amino acids: CASSASTSYRNQETQYF. DNA of the CDR3: TGTGCCAGCAGCGCGAGTACTAGCTACAGAAACCAAGAGACCCAGTACTTC. The full variable domain, in which reference TRBV9 and TRBJ2-5 provide the parts outside the CDR3, is DSGVTQTPKHLITATGQRVTLRCSPRSGDLSVYWYQQSLDQGLQFLIQYYNGEERAKGNILERFSAQQFPDLHSELNLSSLELGDSALYFCASSASTSYRNQETQYFGPGTRLLVL.

The chain is built from TRBV10-3 and TRBJ2-3; D not resolved. CDR1 and CDR2 from the germline V gene are ENHRY and SYGVKD. The CDR3 runs 12 residues. V was trimmed by 3 bases and J by 3 bases, leaving 4 bases between them. Written as DNA, the CDR3 is TGTGCCATCAGTGACCGGACAGATACGCAGTATTTT. It translates to CAISDRTDTQYF.

The J gene is TRBJ2-7, the V gene TRBV7-2; D is possibly TRBD2 (5 bases). Germline V gene lookup returns CDR1 SGHTA and CDR2 FQGNSA. This CDR3 is 14 amino acids long. V was trimmed by 1 base and J by 2 bases, leaving 9 bases between them. The chain's CDR3 is CASSLDRGTYEQYF. As DNA, the CDR3 is TGTGCCAGCAGCTTAGACCGGGGAACCTACGAGCAGTACTTC.